This entry lists 8 T cell receptor beta chains sequenced from one sample in a study of technical replicates of blood from a few donors. Assay: immunoSEQ multiplex PCR; the TCRdb copy retains only in-frame clones and omits some. Among nearly 95,000 clones listed, 95% to 97% were seen once. The sample comprised T cells isolated from PBMCs. The receptors were sampled from a human donor in good health.

This rearrangement joins TRBV13 to TRBJ2-7, with TRBD2 identical over 9 bases. Looked up from germline, CDR1 is PRHDT and CDR2 is FYEKMQ (reference sequence). The J segment lost 2 bases and the V segment lost 4 bases, leaving 9 bases of the junction unmatched. The CDR3 has 16 residues. CDR3 protein: CASSSTSGRHPYEQYF. CDR3 sequence (DNA): TGTGCCAGCAGCTCGACTAGCGGAAGACACCCCTACGAGCAGTACTTC.

The chain carries TRBV10-3 and TRBJ2-7; 10 bases match TRBD1. Looked up from germline, CDR1 is ENHRY and CDR2 is SYGVKD. The junction had 5 bases not matched to a gene; V was cut back by 2 bases and J by 4 bases. The CDR3 has 15 amino acids. In DNA form, the CDR3 reads TGTGCCATCAGTGAGACCGGGACAGGGGTTTACGAGCAGTACTTC. Amino acid sequence: CAISETGTGVYEQYF.

This rearrangement joins TRBV27 to TRBJ2-7; 11 bases are a match to TRBD2. The CDR3 runs 15 residues. Germline CDR1 reads MNHEY; CDR2 reads SMNVEV (reference sequence). Trimming took 3 bases from V and 3 from J; bases not matched to a gene: 4. The CDR3 DNA is TGTGCCAGCAGTTTGACCGGGACTAGCGGCTACGAGCAGTACTTC. Its protein is CASSLTGTSGYEQYF.

V gene TRBV28 combines with J gene TRBJ2-1; 7 bases agree with TRBD1. With 7 bases clipped from V and 9 bases from J, the junction kept 3 bases outside the gene matches. Germline values: CDR1 MDHEN, CDR2 SYDVKM. This CDR3 has 11 residues. CDR3 sequence reads: CASTPGGEQFF. CDR3 DNA: TGTGCCAGCACCCCAGGGGGTGAGCAGTTCTTC. The entire variable domain, with the rest obtained from reference TRBV28 and TRBJ2-1, is as follows: DVKVTQSSRYLVKRTGEKVFLECVQDMDHENMFWYRQDPGLGLRLIYFSYDVKMKEKGDIPEGYSVSREKKERFSLILESASTNQTSMYLCASTPGGEQFFGPGTRLTVL.

This clone was observed a single time. The chain recombines TRBV5-4 with TRBJ1-1, with D possibly matching TRBD1 (6 bases). The CDR3 runs 14 residues. Per germline, CDR1 SGHNT and CDR2 YYREEE (reference sequence). V lost 7 bases and J lost 5, with 18 bases in between. CDR3 DNA sequence: TGTGCCAGCTGGGACGGGGGGCGCGGGACTGAAGCTTTCTTT. Amino acid sequence: CASWDGGRGTEAFF.

The CDR3 coding sequence is TGTGCCAGCAGCGTAGGACAGGACACTGAAGCTTTCTTT. As protein: CASSVGQDTEAFF. The chain links TRBV9 to TRBJ1-1; D perhaps matches TRBD1 (6 bases). The CDR3 is 13 amino acids. Trimming cost V 0 bases and J 3 bases, with 6 bases left between them. Germline CDR1 reads SGDLS; CDR2 reads YYNGEE.

This clone was recorded once. The V gene is TRBV29-1, the J gene TRBJ1-2, with unresolved D. Germline CDR1 is SQVTM and CDR2 is ANQGSEA. This CDR3 is built from 11 residues. The V end lost 6 bases, the J end lost 7 bases, and 12 bases lay between the germline ends. The CDR3 region has the DNA TGCAGCGTGATTCAGGAGGGTGGCTACACCTTC. Protein sequence: CSVIQEGGYTF.

The chain joins TRBV18 to TRBJ2-1, with D possibly TRBD2 on 6 matching bases. Trimming stripped 4 bases from V and 0 bases from J, with 10 bases between. The CDR3 length is 15 residues. CDR1 and CDR2 (germline): KGHSH, LQKENI. The CDR3 sequence is CASSRGGSSYNEQFF. CDR3 bases: TGTGCCAGCTCACGTGGAGGGAGCTCCTACAATGAGCAGTTCTTC.